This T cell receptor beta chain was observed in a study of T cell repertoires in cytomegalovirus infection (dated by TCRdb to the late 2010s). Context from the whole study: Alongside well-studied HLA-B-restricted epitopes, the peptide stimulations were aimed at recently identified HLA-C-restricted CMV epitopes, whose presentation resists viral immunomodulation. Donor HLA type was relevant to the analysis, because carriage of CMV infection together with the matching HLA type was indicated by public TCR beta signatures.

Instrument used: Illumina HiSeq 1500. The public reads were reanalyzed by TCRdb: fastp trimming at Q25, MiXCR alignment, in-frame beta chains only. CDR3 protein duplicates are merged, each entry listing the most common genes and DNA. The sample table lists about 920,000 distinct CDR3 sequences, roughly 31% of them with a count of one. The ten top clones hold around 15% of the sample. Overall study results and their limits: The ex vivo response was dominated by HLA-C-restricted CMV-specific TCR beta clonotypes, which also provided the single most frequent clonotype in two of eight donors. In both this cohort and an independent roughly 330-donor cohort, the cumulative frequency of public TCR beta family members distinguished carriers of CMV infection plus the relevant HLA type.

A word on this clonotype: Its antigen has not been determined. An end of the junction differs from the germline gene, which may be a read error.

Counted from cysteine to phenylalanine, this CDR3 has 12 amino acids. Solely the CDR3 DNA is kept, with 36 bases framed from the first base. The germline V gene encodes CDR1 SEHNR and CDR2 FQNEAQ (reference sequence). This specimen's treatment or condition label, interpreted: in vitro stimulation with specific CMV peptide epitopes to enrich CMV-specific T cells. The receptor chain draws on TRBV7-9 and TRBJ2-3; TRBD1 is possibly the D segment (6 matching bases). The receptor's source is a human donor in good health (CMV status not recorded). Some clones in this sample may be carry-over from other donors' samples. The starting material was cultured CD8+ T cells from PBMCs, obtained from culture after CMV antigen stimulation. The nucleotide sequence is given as TGTGCCAGCAGCGGCCAGGGGTATACGCAGTATTTC. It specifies CASSGQGYTQYF.